The next 12 T cell receptor beta chains were all read from a single sample in a study of blood T cell repertoires in COVID-19. This table comes from immunoSEQ multiplex PCR, and its TCRdb copy is limited to in-frame clones, with some not included. The data show around 100,000 clones, roughly 84% seen once. The sample was peripheral blood. All receptors come from a man between 65 and 85 years old with active or convalescent COVID-19.

V gene TRBV30 combines with J gene TRBJ1-1; D uncertain. CDR1 GTSNPN and CDR2 SVGIG come from the germline V gene (reference sequence). The V end was cut by 5 bases, the J end by 1 base, with 11 bases between. The CDR3 sequence is 13 residues long. Here the CDR3 reads CAWEPGRNTEAFF. The CDR3 DNA reads as TGTGCCTGGGAGCCAGGCCGGAACACTGAAGCTTTCTTT.

J is TRBJ1-5 and V is TRBV19, with D possibly matching TRBD1 (6 bases). CDR3 length: 15 residues. CDR1 and CDR2 from the germline V gene are LNHDA and SQIVND (reference sequence). Trimming took 7 bases from V and 6 from J, leaving 19 bases between them. The DNA of the CDR3 is TGTGCCAGTACCACCCTGGGGGGGGCCGGTCAGCCCCAGCATTTT. Translated: CASTTLGGAGQPQHF.

The rearrangement links TRBV5-1 to TRBJ1-5; a weak D match, TRBD1 (5 bases). Per the germline V gene, CDR1 is SGHRS and CDR2 is YFSETQ. The CDR3 contains 15 residues. V lost 4 bases to trimming and J lost 2 bases, with 13 bases between them. This chain's CDR3 is CASSISGVGNQPQHF. The CDR3 coding sequence is TGCGCCAGCAGCATTTCGGGGGTGGGCAATCAGCCCCAGCATTTT.

The chain combines TRBV2 with TRBJ1-4; tentative D call: TRBD1 (5 bases). This CDR3 region has 16 residues. The V gene lost 6 bases and the J gene lost 8 bases, with 22 bases spanning the gap. Germline V gene sequence: CDR1 SNHLY, CDR2 FYNNEI. Here the CDR3 DNA reads TGTGCCAGCAGGGGTAAGACAGCCCTTCCCATGGAAAAACTGTTTTTT. This encodes CASRGKTALPMEKLFF. The whole variable domain, remainder taken from reference TRBV2 and TRBJ1-4, is EPEVTQTPSHQVTQMGQEVILRCVPISNHLYFYWYRQILGQKVEFLVSFYNNEISEKSEIFDDQFSVERPDGSNFTLKIRSTKLEDSAMYFCASRGKTALPMEKLFFGSGTQLSVL.

V gene TRBV7-2 combines with J gene TRBJ2-7; 8 bases line up with TRBD2. V lost 8 bases to trimming and J lost 4 bases; unmatched junction nucleotides: 16. Germline assignment: CDR1 SGHTA and CDR2 FQGNSA. This CDR3 spans 16 amino acids. The CDR3 here is CASLDRGRGAQYEQYF. The CDR3 DNA reads TGTGCCAGCCTCGACCGGGGGCGGGGGGCCCAATACGAGCAGTACTTC.

The chain has TRBV18 and TRBJ2-3; D possibly corresponds to TRBD1 (6 bases). Trimming removed 3 bases at V and 1 base at J, with 11 bases between. Germline V CDR1 and CDR2: KGHSH, LQKENI. CDR3 length equals 15 residues. In nucleotides, the CDR3 is TGTGCCAGCTCACCCCTCCCAGGGGGCACAGATACGCAGTATTTT. Amino acid sequence: CASSPLPGGTDTQYF.

The chain has TRBV9 and TRBJ2-3, with 7 bases identical to TRBD2. After removal of 0 bases from V and 5 bases from J, the junction contained 3 bases not matched to a gene. The CDR3 length is 14 residues. In germline, CDR1 is SGDLS, CDR2 YYNGEE. The CDR3 DNA is TGTGCCAGCAGCGTAGGTTCGGGGGGAGATACGCAGTATTTT. Protein product: CASSVGSGGDTQYF.

The chain combines TRBV18 with TRBJ2-1, with 10 positions matching TRBD1. Per germline, CDR1 KGHSH and CDR2 LQKENI. The CDR3 contains 15 residues. The junction had 4 bases not matched to a gene; V was cut back by 3 bases and J by 5 bases. CDR3 in DNA: TGTGCCAGCTCACCGACAGGGGGCAACAACAATGAGCAGTTCTTC. Residues: CASSPTGGNNNEQFF. Complete variable domain (other parts from reference TRBV18 and TRBJ2-1): NAGVMQNPRHLVRRRGQEARLRCSPMKGHSHVYWYRQLPEEGLKFMVYLQKENIIDESGMPKERFSAEFPKEGPSILRIQQVVRGDSAAYFCASSPTGGNNNEQFFGPGTRLTVL.

This chain links TRBV2 with TRBJ2-1; perhaps TRBD2 as D (6 bases). This CDR3 comprises 15 residues. Germline lookup yields CDR1 SNHLY and CDR2 FYNNEI. V was clipped by 0 bases and J by 4 bases, with 10 bases between them. CDR3 in amino acids: CASSEARGGYNEQFF. CDR3 bases: TGTGCCAGCAGTGAAGCAAGGGGAGGATACAATGAGCAGTTCTTC.

V usage is TRBV6-6 and J usage is TRBJ2-6; D gene ambiguous. The V end lost 0 bases, the J end lost 1 base, and 4 bases lay between the germline ends. CDR1 is MNHNY, CDR2 SVGAGI, per germline (reference sequence). The CDR3 is 15 residues long. This CDR3 reads CASSYSGSGANVLTF. In nucleotides, the CDR3 is TGTGCCAGCAGTTACTCCGGGTCTGGGGCCAACGTCCTGACTTTC.

The CDR3 protein is CASSIGQGRYEQYF. In nucleotides, the CDR3 is TGCGCCAGCAGCATAGGACAGGGACGATACGAGCAGTACTTC. The chain uses TRBV5-1 and TRBJ2-7, with 8 positions matching TRBD1. Germline assignment: CDR1 SGHRS and CDR2 YFSETQ. The trim removed 4 bases at V and 4 bases at J, leaving 7 bases unmatched. The CDR3 has 14 amino acids.

The rearrangement links TRBV7-3 to TRBJ2-2, with a possible D match to TRBD2 (6 bases). Germline V gene lookup returns CDR1 SGHTA and CDR2 FQGTGA. The germline V and J ends were trimmed by 0 bases and 5 bases, with 16 bases remaining between them. The CDR3 contains 17 residues. CDR3 in amino acids: CASSLTVGGGRTGELFF. In nucleotides, the CDR3 is TGTGCCAGCAGCTTAACGGTTGGAGGAGGGAGGACCGGGGAGCTGTTTTTT.